This entry describes one TCR beta chain. The antigen remains unidentified. In germline, CDR1 is MNHEY, CDR2 SVGAGI. The CDR3 totals 15 residues. J gave up 8 bases and V 0 bases, and 6 bases lay outside the gene matches. This record comes from a study of OX40 agonist ivuxolimab in advanced cancers. Study context: Partial responses were achieved by three patients: one hepatocellular carcinoma, two cutaneous melanoma.

Sequencing was performed with immunoSEQ multiplex PCR; in TCRdb, only in-frame clones are kept and a portion is missing. The repertoire includes tens of thousands of clones, roughly 86% of them detected once, and around 20% sits in the top ten. Notes on the study in general: The study observed clonal expansion of CD4+ and CD8+ blood T cells by week 6 at 0.1 to 3.0 mg/kg.

This receptor was identified in an adult with an advanced solid tumor such as melanoma, head and neck, liver or kidney cancer. This material consisted of CD4+ or CD8+ T cells sorted from blood, taken in a trial of the OX40 agonist ivuxolimab. The gene calls are TRBV6-5 and TRBJ2-1; 8 bases fit TRBD1. CDR3 sequence: CASSYSGQGADEQFF. The DNA of the CDR3 is TGTGCCAGCAGTTACTCCGGGCAGGGGGCGGATGAGCAGTTCTTC.